A selection of T cell receptor beta chains follows, all from one sample in a study of OX40 agonist ivuxolimab in advanced cancers. Repertoires were generated with immunoSEQ multiplex PCR, while TCRdb's copy carries only in-frame clones and drops some. There are tens of thousands of clones in the sample; 85% to 90% occur only once, and 9.5% to 12% lies in the top ten. The specimen was CD4+ or CD8+ T cells sorted from blood, collected in a trial of the OX40 agonist ivuxolimab. The receptors derive from an adult with an advanced solid tumor such as melanoma, head and neck, liver or kidney cancer. Both conserved end residues are part of each CDR3. The D gene is left open where the match is weak. Clone size is given for some rows only: seen once, a few or many times, or a class if the clone is expanded.

d_call	v_call	clone_size	j_call	cdr3_nt	cdr3_aa
-	TRBV21-1	-	TRBJ2-5	TGTGCCAGCAGCAGGGAGGCTAGCGGGAGGGCCGGTGAGACCCAGTACTTC	CASSREASGRAGETQYF
TRBD1	TRBV9	once	TRBJ2-5	TGTGCCAGCAGTGGTAGGGACAGGGAGAAAGAGACCCAGTACTTC	CASSGRDREKETQYF
-	TRBV27	-	TRBJ2-2	TGTGCCAGCAGTTTACGGGGAGGTCCCATCACCGGGGAGCTGTTTTTT	CASSLRGGPITGELFF
-	TRBV12-5	-	TRBJ2-1	TGTGCTAGTGCGTCCTCCTACAATGAGCAGTTCTTC	CASASSYNEQFF
-	TRBV19	many	TRBJ2-3	TGTGCCAGTAGTATCTCCCTCCAGCGGGATACGCAGTATTTT	CASSISLQRDTQYF
-	TRBV7-9	-	TRBJ2-5	TGTGCCAGCAGCTTAGTCGGCGCGGGGGAGACCCAGTACTTC	CASSLVGAGETQYF
-	TRBV7-7	-	TRBJ2-7	TGTGCCAGGGGGACCCCGTACGAGCAGTACTTC	CARGTPYEQYF
TRBD1	TRBV7-9	-	TRBJ2-2	TGTGCCAGCAGCTCGGGACAGGGGGACACCGGGGAGCTGTTTTTT	CASSSGQGDTGELFF
-	TRBV7-9	-	TRBJ1-2	TGTGCCAGCAGCTTCGGGGATGGCTACACCTTC	CASSFGDGYTF
TRBD1	TRBV29-1	-	TRBJ2-3	TGCAGCGTTGTGGGGGACAGGGGCACAGATACGCAGTATTTT	CSVVGDRGTDTQYF
-	TRBV7-3	-	TRBJ2-1	TGTGCCAGCAGCTTAAATAGGAAGGCTAGCGTGACTCACGATGAGCAGTTCTTC	CASSLNRKASVTHDEQFF
-	TRBV7-9	-	TRBJ1-5	TGTGCCAGTAATCAGGAGCAGGATCAGCCCCAGCATTTT	CASNQEQDQPQHF
-	TRBV6-1	-	TRBJ2-7	TGTGCCAGCAGTGGCTCAGGACTCTACGAGCAGTACTTC	CASSGSGLYEQYF
TRBD2	TRBV7-3	-	TRBJ2-3	TGTGCCAGCAGCTTAACTAGCGGGGGGGCATCAGATACGCAGTATTTT	CASSLTSGGASDTQYF
TRBD1	TRBV14	once	TRBJ2-5	TGTGCCAGCAGCCTGGGACAGCCGGAGACCCAGTACTTC	CASSLGQPETQYF
TRBD1	TRBV5-6	-	TRBJ1-4	TGTGCCAGCAGCTTCGGGACAGGGAACGAAAAACTGTTTTTT	CASSFGTGNEKLFF
TRBD1	TRBV30	-	TRBJ2-7	TGTGCCTGGAGTACCTACCTGGGACAGGGTGGCCACGAGCAGTACTTC	CAWSTYLGQGGHEQYF
-	TRBV9	-	TRBJ1-4	TGTGCCAGCAGCGCGGGCGCCTTTAATGAAAAACTGTTTTTT	CASSAGAFNEKLFF
-	TRBV19	-	TRBJ2-3	TGTGCCGCTAGTTCACACCACGGCGGGACAGATACGCAGTATTTT	CAASSHHGGTDTQYF
-	TRBV16	once	TRBJ2-2	TGTGCCAGCAGCCACTCCAGAGGGGCCGGGGAGCTGTTTTTT	CASSHSRGAGELFF
-	TRBV28	-	TRBJ1-5	TGTGCCAGCAGTTTTCTCAATGGGCAGCCCCAGCATTTT	CASSFLNGQPQHF
-	TRBV11-2	once	TRBJ2-7	TGTGCCAGCAGCGAATACAGGGTCAGAGGGTATGAGCAGTACTTC	CASSEYRVRGYEQYF
TRBD1	TRBV7-9	once	TRBJ1-1	TGTGCCAGCAGCTCACCTGGGACAGGACGCGATTCGATAGAAGCTTTCTTT	CASSSPGTGRDSIEAFF
-	TRBV7-3	-	TRBJ2-1	TGTGCCAGCAGCTCCTTTTTGGGTAGCGGCAATGAGCAGTTCTTC	CASSSFLGSGNEQFF
-	TRBV28	-	TRBJ1-5	TGTGCCAGCAGCCTGGGGGGGGGCAATCAGCCCCAGCATTTT	CASSLGGGNQPQHF
TRBD1	TRBV11-2	-	TRBJ2-7	TGTGCCAGCAGCTTATTATCGACACAGGGGGCCTACGAGCAGTACTTC	CASSLLSTQGAYEQYF
-	TRBV30	-	TRBJ2-3	TGTGCCTGGAGTGTGGCAGGGGGGAGCACAGATACGCAGTATTTT	CAWSVAGGSTDTQYF
-	TRBV7-8	-	TRBJ2-1	TGTGCCAGCAGCTTAATAAGAGACTTCTACAATGAGCAGTTCTTC	CASSLIRDFYNEQFF
TRBD2	TRBV10-3	-	TRBJ2-7	TGTGCCATCAGTGGGTCGGTGATTACGGGACTAGCGGGAGGGGGCGAGCAGTACTTC	CAISGSVITGLAGGGEQYF
-	TRBV19	-	TRBJ2-5	TGTGCCAGTATGGGGTACGGCGGGACGGAGACCCAGTACTTC	CASMGYGGTETQYF
TRBD2	TRBV28	-	TRBJ2-5	TGTGCCAGCAGTTCCCCTTTACTAGCGGGAGAAGAGACCCAGTACTTC	CASSSPLLAGEETQYF
-	TRBV5-6	once	TRBJ2-7	TGTGCCAGCAGCTTGGCAGGGTCCTACGAGCAGTACTTC	CASSLAGSYEQYF
TRBD1	TRBV27	-	TRBJ2-1	TGTGCCAGCAGTGGGACAGCCCCGGTCAATGAGCAGTTCTTC	CASSGTAPVNEQFF
TRBD1	TRBV6-5	few	TRBJ2-7	TGTGCCAGCAGTTATTCCGGGACAGGGGTAATCTACGAGCAGTACTTC	CASSYSGTGVIYEQYF
-	TRBV30	-	TRBJ1-1	TGTGCCTCTGGTACCGGGTCTGAAGCTTTCTTT	CASGTGSEAFF
TRBD1	TRBV5-6	-	TRBJ1-6	TGTGCCAGCAGATCGTGGGGACAGGGGAATTCACCCCTCCACTTT	CASRSWGQGNSPLHF
-	TRBV28	once	TRBJ1-4	TGTGCCAGCGTAGTTTACCATCGCCTGTCCGCCGAAAAACTGTTTTTT	CASVVYHRLSAEKLFF
-	TRBV7-9	-	TRBJ2-5	TGTGCCAGCAGGGCCGGGGGAGTCCAAGAGACCCAGTACTTC	CASRAGGVQETQYF
TRBD1	TRBV19	-	TRBJ2-4	TGTGCCAGTAGGACAGGGTTGGACATTCAGTACTTC	CASRTGLDIQYF
-	TRBV19	-	TRBJ1-1	TGTGCCAGTAGTATCTGGGGGGCTGATACTGAAGCTTTCTTT	CASSIWGADTEAFF
TRBD1	TRBV29-1	-	TRBJ2-7	TGCAGCGCTCGGACAGGGAGCAACGAGCAGTACTTC	CSARTGSNEQYF
-	TRBV5-4	-	TRBJ1-1	TGTGCCAGCAGCTTGGCCGAGAGCCCAGACGCCGGGGGTTTCTTT	CASSLAESPDAGGFF
-	TRBV9	-	TRBJ2-7	TGTGCCAGCAGCGTAAGCGGACAGAACTACGAGCAGTACTTC	CASSVSGQNYEQYF
TRBD1	TRBV7-9	-	TRBJ1-2	TGTGCCAGCAGTCGGGACAGGCAAACCGACTCGACTATTGGCTACACCTTC	CASSRDRQTDSTIGYTF
-	TRBV15	-	TRBJ1-5	TGTGCCACCAGCCATGGGGGGGGGACTTATAGCAATCAGCCCCAGCATTTT	CATSHGGGTYSNQPQHF
-	TRBV6-5	-	TRBJ2-5	TGTGCCAGCAGTTACTCGACACGGCCCGATGGAGAGCAGTACTTC	CASSYSTRPDGEQYF
TRBD2	TRBV2	-	TRBJ2-1	TGTGCCAGCAACTCCCTAGCGGACTACAATGAGCAGTTCTTC	CASNSLADYNEQFF
TRBD2	TRBV7-3	-	TRBJ2-1	TGTGCCAGCAGCTTAAGCCCGGTCACTAGCGGGGTTAACAATGAGCAGTTCTTC	CASSLSPVTSGVNNEQFF
-	TRBV4-2	few	TRBJ2-2	TGTGCCAGCAGCCTGAGGACCGAAAACACCGGGGAGCTGTTTTTT	CASSLRTENTGELFF
-	TRBV5-1	-	TRBJ2-7	TGCGCCAGCAGCTTCGAGGGGGCCTACGAGCAGTACTTC	CASSFEGAYEQYF